The present T cell receptor (beta chain) was sequenced within a study of shared clonotypes between healthy human individuals. The donors, all of them Caucasian adults, lived in Nashville, Tennessee. Source study methods: Owing to the provision of junction-only sequences devoid of quality scores by immunoSEQ, filtering differed. The protocol was immunoSEQ multiplex PCR, while the TCRdb copy is restricted to in-frame clones and leaves out a portion. V and J calls plus clone size are reproduced from that table; the DNA served to infer D and trimming. The table records 450,000 to 600,000 clones, around 79% of them present only once. This clone was seen many times. The germline V gene encodes CDR1 LGHNA and CDR2 YNFKEQ. This CDR3 is 15 amino acids long. V gave up 4 bases and J gave up 2 bases, with 15 bases separating them.

The gene calls are TRBV4-2 and TRBJ2-7; D assignment may be TRBD1 or TRBD2 (5 bases each). This TCR came from a woman aged 40 to 55 in good health. Some clones in this sample may be carry-over from other donors' samples. The sequenced sample was PBMCs. The CDR3 loop is CASSRMGDATYEQYF. CDR3 DNA sequence: TGTGCCAGCAGCCGAATGGGGGACGCTACCTACGAGCAGTACTTC.